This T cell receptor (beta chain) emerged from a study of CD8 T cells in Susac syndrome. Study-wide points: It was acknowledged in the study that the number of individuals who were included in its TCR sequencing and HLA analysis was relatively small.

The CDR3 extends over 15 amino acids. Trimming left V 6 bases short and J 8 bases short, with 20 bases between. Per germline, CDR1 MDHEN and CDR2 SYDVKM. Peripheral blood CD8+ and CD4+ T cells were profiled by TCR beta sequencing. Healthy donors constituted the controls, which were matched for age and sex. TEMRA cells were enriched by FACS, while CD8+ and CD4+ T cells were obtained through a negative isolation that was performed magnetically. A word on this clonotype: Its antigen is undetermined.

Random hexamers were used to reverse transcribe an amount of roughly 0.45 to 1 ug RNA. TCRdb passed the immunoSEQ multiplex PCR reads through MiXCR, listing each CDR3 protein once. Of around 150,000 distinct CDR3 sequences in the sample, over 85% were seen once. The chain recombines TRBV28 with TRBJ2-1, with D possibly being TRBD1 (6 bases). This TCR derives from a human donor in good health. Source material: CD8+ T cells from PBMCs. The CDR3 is CASSLRFARTDEQFF. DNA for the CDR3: TGTGCCAGCAGCCTAAGGTTTGCAAGGACAGATGAGCAGTTCTTC. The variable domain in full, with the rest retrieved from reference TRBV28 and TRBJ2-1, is DVKVTQSSRYLVKRTGEKVFLECVQDMDHENMFWYRQDPGLGLRLIYFSYDVKMKEKGDIPEGYSVSREKKERFSLILESASTNQTSMYLCASSLRFARTDEQFFGPGTRLTVL.